These T cell receptor beta chains were read from a single sample in a study of PD-1 blockade in classical Hodgkin lymphoma. Profiling relied on immunoSEQ multiplex PCR, and the TCRdb table lists in-frame clones only, not all of them. The sample contains roughly 18,000 clones, about three quarters of which appear only once. This specimen was CD4+ T cells from blood, taken before the fourth cycle of nivolumab. All receptors come from a human donor with classical Hodgkin lymphoma. The CDR3 runs from the conserved cysteine through the conserved F or W. The D gene is left open where the match is weak. The size of a clone is reported for some rows only, either as once, few or many, or as a class for expanded clones.

>few|13|TRBV28|TRBJ2-3|.
CASSFGTSDTQYF
TGTGCCAGCAGTTTCGGTACCTCAGATACGCAGTATTTT
>few|13|TRBV30|TRBJ1-1|TRBD1
CAWSAGTGGIAFF
TGTGCCTGGAGCGCCGGGACAGGGGGCATAGCTTTCTTT
>.|14|TRBV19|TRBJ2-1|.
CASSISTYRVEQFF
TGTGCCAGTAGTATCTCGACATACCGGGTTGAGCAGTTCTTC
>.|11|TRBV19|TRBJ2-1|.
CASSIYNEQFF
TGTGCCAGTAGTATTTACAATGAGCAGTTCTTC
>.|15|TRBV5-1|TRBJ2-7|.
CASSFGRTASYEQYF
TGCGCCAGCAGCTTCGGTAGGACAGCCTCCTACGAGCAGTACTTC
>.|14|TRBV6-5|TRBJ1-2|TRBD1
CASSRRQGRDGYTF
TGTGCCAGCAGCCGGAGACAGGGGCGGGATGGCTACACCTTC
>once|13|TRBV29-1|TRBJ2-3|TRBD1
CSEAGQGRDTQYF
TGCAGCGAGGCGGGACAGGGAAGAGATACGCAGTATTTT
>.|14|TRBV4-2|TRBJ2-7|.
CASSQEFGSREQYF
TGTGCCAGCAGCCAAGAATTTGGGTCTCGCGAGCAGTACTTC
>.|17|TRBV4-1|TRBJ1-6|.
CASSQELRAAYNSPLHF
TGCGCCAGCAGCCAAGAGTTGAGGGCGGCCTATAATTCACCCCTCCACTTT
>.|15|TRBV5-1|TRBJ1-4|.
CASSFSQRTNEKLFF
TGCGCCAGCAGCTTCTCCCAGAGAACTAATGAAAAACTGTTTTTT
>.|14|TRBV9|TRBJ2-3|.
CASSVAGGGDTQYF
TGTGCCAGCAGCGTAGCTGGGGGAGGAGATACGCAGTATTTT
>.|14|TRBV18|TRBJ2-7|TRBD1
CASSPGTVSYEQYF
TGTGCCAGCTCGCCTGGGACAGTATCCTACGAGCAGTACTTC
>.|15|TRBV7-9|TRBJ2-7|.
CASSKRQALSYEQYF
TGTGCCAGCAGCAAAAGACAGGCTTTATCCTACGAGCAGTACTTC
>.|13|TRBV27|TRBJ1-4|.
CASSLQGGEKLFF
TGTGCCAGCAGTTTGCAGGGTGGCGAAAAACTGTTTTTT
>few|14|TRBV27|TRBJ2-7|.
CASSSQGYSYEQYF
TGTGCCAGCAGTTCTCAGGGATACTCCTACGAGCAGTACTTC
>once|13|TRBV9|TRBJ1-3|.
CASSVEGSNTIYF
TGTGCCAGCAGCGTAGAGGGGTCAAACACCATATATTTT
>once|16|TRBV10-3|TRBJ2-3|.
CAISESRGTSTDTQYF
TGTGCCATCAGTGAGTCGCGCGGAACTAGCACAGATACGCAGTATTTT
>few|14|TRBV18|TRBJ1-1|.
CASSLSNERAEAFF
TGTGCCAGCTCACTCTCCAACGAGAGGGCTGAAGCTTTCTTT
>few|15|TRBV6-5|TRBJ2-1|.
CASSLSESSYNEQFF
TGTGCCAGCTCCCTCAGCGAGAGCTCCTACAATGAGCAGTTCTTC
>.|13|TRBV9|TRBJ1-6|.
CASSVGPDSPLHF
TGTGCCAGCAGCGTAGGCCCGGATTCACCCCTCCACTTT
>.|13|TRBV30|TRBJ2-2|.
CAWRRAGSGELFF
TGTGCCTGGAGGAGAGCAGGGTCCGGGGAGCTGTTTTTT
>.|15|TRBV11-3|TRBJ2-7|.
CASSLGDAQTYEQYF
TGTGCCAGCAGCTTGGGGGACGCCCAGACCTACGAGCAGTACTTC
>.|16|TRBV18|TRBJ1-2|TRBD1
CASSPGNPGQKYGYTF
TGTGCCAGCTCACCGGGGAACCCGGGACAGAAGTATGGCTACACCTTC
>few|15|TRBV2|TRBJ2-7|.
CASSELWDSSYEQYF
TGTGCCAGCAGTGAATTGTGGGATAGCTCCTACGAGCAGTACTTC
>.|14|TRBV7-2|TRBJ2-1|TRBD2
CASSAQREMSEQFF
TGTGCCAGCAGCGCGCAGCGGGAGATGAGTGAGCAGTTCTTC
>.|15|TRBV4-3|TRBJ2-2|.
CASSQDLPVTGELFF
TGCGCCAGCAGCCAAGATCTCCCAGTCACCGGGGAGCTGTTTTTT
>.|14|TRBV5-1|TRBJ2-5|TRBD1
CASSSAGGWETQYF
TGCGCCAGCAGCTCCGCAGGGGGCTGGGAGACCCAGTACTTC
>.|13|TRBV5-3|TRBJ2-3|.
CARSYPEADTQYF
TGTGCCAGAAGCTACCCCGAAGCAGATACGCAGTATTTT
>.|15|TRBV5-4|TRBJ1-2|TRBD1
CASSSPGQGFSGYTF
TGTGCCAGCAGCTCCCCGGGACAGGGTTTCTCCGGCTACACCTTC
>.|17|TRBV7-2|TRBJ2-6|.
CASSPFRLGSGANVLTF
TGTGCCAGCAGCCCATTTAGGTTAGGGTCTGGGGCCAACGTCCTGACTTTC
>.|15|TRBV7-2|TRBJ2-7|.
CASSPTAISSYEQYF
TGTGCCAGCAGCCCGACCGCTATCAGCTCCTACGAGCAGTACTTC
>.|17|TRBV7-2|TRBJ2-1|.
CASSIGLEKSSYNEQFF
TGTGCCAGCAGCATAGGACTGGAGAAGAGCTCCTACAATGAGCAGTTCTTC
>.|17|TRBV30|TRBJ1-5|.
CAWSLGTADYSNQPQHF
TGTGCCTGGAGTTTAGGGACCGCCGACTATAGCAATCAGCCCCAGCATTTT
>.|11|TRBV30|TRBJ2-5|.
CAWSARETQYF
TGTGCCTGGAGTGCCCGAGAGACCCAGTACTTC
>.|15|TRBV2|TRBJ2-1|TRBD2
CASSGGGLAGEEQFF
TGTGCCAGCAGTGGGGGAGGGCTAGCGGGAGAAGAGCAGTTCTTC
>.|16|TRBV7-8|TRBJ2-1|TRBD1
CASSARQGAVYNEQFF
TGTGCCAGCAGCGCCCGACAGGGGGCGGTATACAATGAGCAGTTCTTC
>once|12|TRBV28|TRBJ1-2|.
CASSRSSYGYTF
TGTGCCAGCAGTCGTTCCTCGTATGGCTACACCTTC
>few|13|TRBV10-3|TRBJ1-1|.
CAISARENTEAFF
TGTGCCATCAGTGCGAGAGAGAACACTGAAGCTTTCTTT
>.|13|TRBV11-3|TRBJ1-2|.
CASSLMSMYGYTF
TGTGCCAGCAGCTTGATGTCGATGTATGGCTACACCTTC
>.|15|TRBV18|TRBJ1-1|TRBD1
CASSPVSQGATEAFF
TGTGCCAGCTCACCGGTTTCTCAGGGGGCTACTGAAGCTTTCTTT